The TCR beta chain under discussion was sequenced for a study of control samples from healthy donors and cancer patients. Some clones are missing from TCRdb's copy, which holds only in-frame ones; the method was immunoSEQ multiplex PCR. Of over 85,000 clones listed, roughly 93% were seen once; the top ten hold approximately 1.5%. Material: blood. The sequence came from a woman aged 25 to 39 in good health.

CDR3 coding DNA: TGTGCCAGCAGCCACCTCCCGACAGGGGTGGGCACAGATACGCAGTATTTT. It is translated as CASSHLPTGVGTDTQYF. V usage is TRBV14 and J usage is TRBJ2-3, with 8 bases identical to TRBD1. The germline gives CDR1 SGHDN, CDR2 FVKESK. The J segment lost 1 base and the V segment lost 3 bases, leaving 9 bases of the junction unmatched. The CDR3 contains 17 residues.